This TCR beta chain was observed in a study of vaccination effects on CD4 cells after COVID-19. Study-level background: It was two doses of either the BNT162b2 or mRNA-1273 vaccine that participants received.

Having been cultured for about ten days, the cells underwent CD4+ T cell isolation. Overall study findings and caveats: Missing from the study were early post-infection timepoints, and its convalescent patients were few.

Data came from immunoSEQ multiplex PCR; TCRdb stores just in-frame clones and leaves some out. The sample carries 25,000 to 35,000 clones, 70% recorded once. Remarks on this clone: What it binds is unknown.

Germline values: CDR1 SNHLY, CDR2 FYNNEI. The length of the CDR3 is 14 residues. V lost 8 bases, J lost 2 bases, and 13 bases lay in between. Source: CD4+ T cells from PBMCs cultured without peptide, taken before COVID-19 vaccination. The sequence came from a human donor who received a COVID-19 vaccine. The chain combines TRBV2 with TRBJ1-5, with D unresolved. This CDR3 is CASSGSGGNQPQHF. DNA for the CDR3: TGTGCCAGCTCTGGGTCAGGCGGCAATCAGCCCCAGCATTTT.